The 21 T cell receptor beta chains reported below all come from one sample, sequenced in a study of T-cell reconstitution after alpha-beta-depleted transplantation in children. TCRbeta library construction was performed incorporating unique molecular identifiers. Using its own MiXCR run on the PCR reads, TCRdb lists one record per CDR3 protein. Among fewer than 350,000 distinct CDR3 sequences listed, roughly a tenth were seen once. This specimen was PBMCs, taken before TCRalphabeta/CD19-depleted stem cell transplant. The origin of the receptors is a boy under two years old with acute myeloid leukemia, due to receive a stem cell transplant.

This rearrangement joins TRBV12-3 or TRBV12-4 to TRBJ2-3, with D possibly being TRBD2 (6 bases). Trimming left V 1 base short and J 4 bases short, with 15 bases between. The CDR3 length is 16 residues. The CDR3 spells CASSLVSGTGADTQYF. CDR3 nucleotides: TGTGCCAGCAGTTTAGTCTCCGGGACGGGGGCAGATACGCAGTATTTT.

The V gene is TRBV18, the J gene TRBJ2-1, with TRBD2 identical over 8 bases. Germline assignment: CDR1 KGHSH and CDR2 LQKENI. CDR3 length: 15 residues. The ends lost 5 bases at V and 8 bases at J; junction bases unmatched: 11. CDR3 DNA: TGTGCCAGCTCAGCGGGACTAGGCATTACAGATGAGCAGTTCTTC. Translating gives CASSAGLGITDEQFF.

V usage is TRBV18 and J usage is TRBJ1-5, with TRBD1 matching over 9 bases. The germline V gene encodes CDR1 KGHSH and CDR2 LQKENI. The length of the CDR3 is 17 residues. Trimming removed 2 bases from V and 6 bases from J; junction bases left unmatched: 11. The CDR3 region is CASSPCTGGAAGQPQHF. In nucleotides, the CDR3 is TGTGCCAGCTCACCATGTACAGGGGGCGCAGCAGGTCAGCCCCAGCATTTT.

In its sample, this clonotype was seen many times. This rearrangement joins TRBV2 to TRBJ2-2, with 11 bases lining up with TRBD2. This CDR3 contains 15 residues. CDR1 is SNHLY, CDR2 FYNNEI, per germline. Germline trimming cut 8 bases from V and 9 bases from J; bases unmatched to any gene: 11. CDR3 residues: CASGVTSGSTWELFF. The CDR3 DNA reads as TGTGCCAGCGGGGTAACTAGCGGGAGTACCTGGGAGCTGTTTTTT.

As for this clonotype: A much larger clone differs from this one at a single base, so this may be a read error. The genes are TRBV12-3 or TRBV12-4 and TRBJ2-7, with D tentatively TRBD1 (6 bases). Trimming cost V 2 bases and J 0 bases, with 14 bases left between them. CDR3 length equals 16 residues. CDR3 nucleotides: TGTGCCAGCAGTTTATACGACAGGCGAAGCTCCTACGAGCAGTACTTC. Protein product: CASSLYDRRSSYEQYF.

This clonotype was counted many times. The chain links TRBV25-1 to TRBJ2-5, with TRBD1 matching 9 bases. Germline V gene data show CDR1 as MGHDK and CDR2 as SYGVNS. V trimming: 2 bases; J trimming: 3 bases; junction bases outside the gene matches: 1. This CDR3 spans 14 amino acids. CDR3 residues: CASSEGDREETQYF. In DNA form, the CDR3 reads TGTGCCAGCAGTGAAGGGGACAGGGAAGAGACCCAGTACTTC.

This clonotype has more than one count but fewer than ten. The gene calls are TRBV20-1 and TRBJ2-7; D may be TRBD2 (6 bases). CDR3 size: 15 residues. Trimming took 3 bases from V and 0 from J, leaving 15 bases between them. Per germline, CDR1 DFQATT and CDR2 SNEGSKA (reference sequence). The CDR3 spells CSASRLTRLSYEQYF. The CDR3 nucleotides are TGCAGTGCTAGTAGGCTGACTAGACTCTCCTACGAGCAGTACTTC.

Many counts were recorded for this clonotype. CDR3 sequence (DNA): TGTGCCCTGAGGGAGGGAGAAAACACCGGGGAGCTGTTTTTT. Protein: CALREGENTGELFF. The rearrangement joins TRBV12-3 or TRBV12-4 to TRBJ2-2; 7 nucleotides agree with TRBD2. Trimming at V came to 11 bases and at J to 2 bases, leaving 8 bases not matched to a gene. This CDR3 spans 14 amino acids.

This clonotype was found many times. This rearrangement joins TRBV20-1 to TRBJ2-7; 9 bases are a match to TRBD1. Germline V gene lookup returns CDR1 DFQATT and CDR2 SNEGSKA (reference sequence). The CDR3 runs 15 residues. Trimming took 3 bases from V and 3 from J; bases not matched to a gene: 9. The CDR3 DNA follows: TGCAGTGCTAGGAGCCCCGGGACAGGGAGCTACGAGCAGTACTTC. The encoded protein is CSARSPGTGSYEQYF.

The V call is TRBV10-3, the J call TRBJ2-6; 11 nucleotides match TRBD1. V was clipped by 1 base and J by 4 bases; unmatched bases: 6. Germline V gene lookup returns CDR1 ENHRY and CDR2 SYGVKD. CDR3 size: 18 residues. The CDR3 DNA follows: TGTGCCATCAGTGAGTTAGGACAGGGGGCATCAGGGGCCAACGTCCTGACTTTC. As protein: CAISELGQGASGANVLTF.

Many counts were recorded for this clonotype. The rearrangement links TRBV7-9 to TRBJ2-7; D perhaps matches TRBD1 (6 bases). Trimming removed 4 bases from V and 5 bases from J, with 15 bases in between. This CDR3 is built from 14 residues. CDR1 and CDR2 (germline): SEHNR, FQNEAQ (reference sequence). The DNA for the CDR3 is TGTGCCAGCAGCTCTTTTTTGGGGGCCAACGAGCAGTACTTC. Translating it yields CASSSFLGANEQYF.

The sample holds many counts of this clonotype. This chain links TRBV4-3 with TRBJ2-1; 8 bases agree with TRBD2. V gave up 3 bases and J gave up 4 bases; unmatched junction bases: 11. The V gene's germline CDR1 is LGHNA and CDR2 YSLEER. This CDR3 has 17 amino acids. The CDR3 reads CASSQMGGRRTYNEQFF. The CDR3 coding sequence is TGCGCCAGCAGCCAGATGGGCGGGAGGAGGACGTACAATGAGCAGTTCTTC.

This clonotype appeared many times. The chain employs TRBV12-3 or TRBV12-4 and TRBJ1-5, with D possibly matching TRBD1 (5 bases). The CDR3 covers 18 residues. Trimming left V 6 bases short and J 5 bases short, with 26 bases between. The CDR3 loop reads CASRSSGHALLTDQPQHF. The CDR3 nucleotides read TGTGCCAGCAGATCCTCCGGACACGCCCTACTGACTGATCAGCCCCAGCATTTT.

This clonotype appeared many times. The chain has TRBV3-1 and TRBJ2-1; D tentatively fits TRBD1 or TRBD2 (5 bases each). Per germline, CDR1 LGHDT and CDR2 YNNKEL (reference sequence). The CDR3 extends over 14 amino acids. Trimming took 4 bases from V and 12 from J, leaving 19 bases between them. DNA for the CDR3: TGTGCCAGCAGCCCAAATCACGAGGGGCTAGGGCAGTTCTTC. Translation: CASSPNHEGLGQFF.

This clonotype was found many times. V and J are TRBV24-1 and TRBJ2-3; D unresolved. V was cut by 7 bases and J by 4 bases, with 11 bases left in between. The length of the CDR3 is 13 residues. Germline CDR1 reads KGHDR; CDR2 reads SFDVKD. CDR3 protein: CATSRSMSDTQYF. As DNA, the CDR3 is TGTGCCACCAGCCGTAGTATGTCAGATACGCAGTATTTT.

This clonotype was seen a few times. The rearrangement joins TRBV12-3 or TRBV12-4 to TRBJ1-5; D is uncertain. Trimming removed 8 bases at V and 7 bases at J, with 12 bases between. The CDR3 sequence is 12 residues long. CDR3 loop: CASRFSDQPQHF. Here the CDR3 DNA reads TGTGCCAGCCGCTTCTCCGACCAGCCCCAGCATTTT.

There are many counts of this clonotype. CDR3 loop: CASSATGGHRPDTQYF. For the CDR3, the DNA is TGTGCCAGCAGCGCGACAGGGGGGCATCGCCCTGATACGCAGTATTTT. The genes are TRBV3-1 and TRBJ2-3; 9 nucleotides agree with TRBD1. Trimming took 5 bases from V and 6 from J; bases not matched to a gene: 12. The CDR3 contains 16 residues. The germline gives CDR1 LGHDT, CDR2 YNNKEL (reference sequence).

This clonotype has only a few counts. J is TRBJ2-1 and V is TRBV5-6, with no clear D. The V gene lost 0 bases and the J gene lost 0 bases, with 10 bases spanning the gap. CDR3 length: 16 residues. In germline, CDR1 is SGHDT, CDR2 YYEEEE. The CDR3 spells CASSLDPRSSYNEQFF. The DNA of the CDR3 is TGTGCCAGCAGCTTGGACCCCCGAAGCTCCTACAATGAGCAGTTCTTC.

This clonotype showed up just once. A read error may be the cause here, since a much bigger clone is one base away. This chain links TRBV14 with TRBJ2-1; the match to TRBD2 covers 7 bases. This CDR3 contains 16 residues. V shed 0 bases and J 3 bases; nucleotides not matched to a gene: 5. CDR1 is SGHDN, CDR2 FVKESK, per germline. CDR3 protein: CASSQDWGGDYNEQFF. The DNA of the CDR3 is TGTGCCAGCAGCCAAGATTGGGGGGGAGACTACAATGAGCAGTTCTTC.

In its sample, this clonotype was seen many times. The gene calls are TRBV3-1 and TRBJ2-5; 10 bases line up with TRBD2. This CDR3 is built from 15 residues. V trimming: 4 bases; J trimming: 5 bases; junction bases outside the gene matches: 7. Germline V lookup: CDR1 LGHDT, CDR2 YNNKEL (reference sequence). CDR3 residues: CASSPSGRWGETQYF. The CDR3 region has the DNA TGTGCCAGCAGCCCTAGCGGGAGATGGGGGGAGACCCAGTACTTC.

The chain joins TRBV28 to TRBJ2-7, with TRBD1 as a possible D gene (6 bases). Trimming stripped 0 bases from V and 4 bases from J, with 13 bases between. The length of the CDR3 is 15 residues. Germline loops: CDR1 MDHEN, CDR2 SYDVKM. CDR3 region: CASSLWGAPLYEQYF. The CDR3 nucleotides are TGTGCCAGCAGTTTATGGGGGGCCCCCCTGTACGAGCAGTACTTC.